This entry describes one T cell receptor beta chain. Its cognate antigen is unknown. This entry is derived from a study of OX40 agonist ivuxolimab in advanced cancers. Study-level findings and limits: Fewer expanded clones were found on average in CD4+ than in CD8+ T cells. Partly responding patients at 0.1-3.0 mg/kg showed some of the smallest clonal expansion.

The germline V gene encodes CDR1 SQVTM and CDR2 ANQGSEA. V was pared by 4 bases and J by 8 bases, with 3 bases of the junction left unmatched. This CDR3 region has 11 residues. This table comes from immunoSEQ multiplex PCR, and its TCRdb copy is limited to in-frame clones, with some not included. This table has about 36,000 clones, about 88% appearing once. The rearrangement joins TRBV29-1 to TRBJ1-2, with 8 bases matching TRBD1. Sequenced material: CD4+ or CD8+ T cells sorted from blood, taken in a trial of the OX40 agonist ivuxolimab. The sequence derives from an adult with an advanced solid tumor such as melanoma, head and neck, liver or kidney cancer. CDR3 residues: CSVARGQGYTF. CDR3 DNA sequence: TGCAGCGTTGCCAGGGGGCAAGGCTACACCTTC.